The 21 T cell receptor beta chains below come from one sample, sequenced in a study of T cell clones after liver transplantation. Repertoires were generated with immunoSEQ multiplex PCR, while TCRdb's copy carries only in-frame clones and drops some. The sample has 50,000 or so clones, 86% seen once. Source: CD8+ T cells from blood, taken 12 months after liver transplant. The receptors here all came from a human patient who received a liver transplant. A share of the T cells may be of graft donor origin.

The chain is built from TRBV19 and TRBJ2-5, with unresolved D. CDR1 and CDR2 (germline): LNHDA, SQIVND (reference sequence). The CDR3 contains 15 residues. With 2 bases removed from V and 5 bases from J, the gap between germline ends came to 15 bases. The CDR3 loop is CASSITADIGETQYF. CDR3 bases: TGTGCCAGTAGTATAACTGCTGACATAGGGGAGACCCAGTACTTC.

This chain joins TRBV10-1 and TRBJ1-4, with D hard to call. The CDR3 consists of 8 residues. V lost 10 bases, J lost 14 bases, and 8 bases lay in between. Germline V gene data show CDR1 as WNHNN and CDR2 as SYGVQD (reference sequence). The CDR3 here is CATHVLFF. CDR3 DNA: TGCGCCACCCATGTTCTGTTTTTT.

CDR3 amino acids: CASSLGSLSSYEQYF. CDR3 in DNA: TGTGCCAGCAGCTTGGGGTCCCTCAGCTCCTACGAGCAGTACTTC. The chain has TRBV5-6 and TRBJ2-7; no clear D gene. Per germline, CDR1 SGHDT and CDR2 YYEEEE. The CDR3 is made up of 15 amino acids. The V and J ends lost 0 bases and 0 bases respectively, with 10 bases between them.

V usage is TRBV4-3 and J usage is TRBJ2-3, with D possibly being TRBD2 (5 bases). This CDR3 has 15 residues. Per germline, CDR1 LGHNA and CDR2 YSLEER. V shed 0 bases and J shed 3 bases, with 10 bases lying between them. CDR3 in DNA: TGCGCCAGCAGCCAAGAGCGAACTAGGACAGATACGCAGTATTTT. Its translation: CASSQERTRTDTQYF.

The genes are TRBV9 and TRBJ2-3; D perhaps matches TRBD2 (5 bases). Germline values: CDR1 SGDLS, CDR2 YYNGEE. CDR3 size: 15 residues. V lost 0 bases and J 5 bases, leaving 13 bases between the germline ends. CDR3 amino acids: CASSVGLAVEDTQYF. CDR3 bases: TGTGCCAGCAGCGTAGGCCTAGCCGTAGAAGATACGCAGTATTTT. The variable domain in full, with the rest retrieved from reference TRBV9 and TRBJ2-3, is DSGVTQTPKHLITATGQRVTLRCSPRSGDLSVYWYQQSLDQGLQFLIQYYNGEERAKGNILERFSAQQFPDLHSELNLSSLELGDSALYFCASSVGLAVEDTQYFGPGTRLTVL.

The chain couples TRBV19 to TRBJ2-7, with TRBD1 matching 12 bases. V shed 3 bases, J shed 6 bases, and the junction held 9 bases outside the gene matches. The length of the CDR3 is 16 residues. CDR1 and CDR2 (germline): LNHDA, SQIVND (reference sequence). The CDR3 nucleotides read TGTGCCAGTAGTATGGGACAGGGGGCTTTTATCGGCGAGCAGTACTTC. The encoded protein is CASSMGQGAFIGEQYF.

The chain joins TRBV28 to TRBJ2-3; possible D gene TRBD2, 5 bases. Germline V gives CDR1 MDHEN, CDR2 SYDVKM. V lost 7 bases and J lost 2, with 13 bases in between. CDR3 length equals 14 residues. The CDR3 region is CASKDGEFTDTQYF. CDR3 nucleotide sequence: TGTGCCAGCAAGGATGGGGAGTTCACAGATACGCAGTATTTT. Using reference TRBV28 and TRBJ2-3 for the parts outside the CDR3, the full variable domain is DVKVTQSSRYLVKRTGEKVFLECVQDMDHENMFWYRQDPGLGLRLIYFSYDVKMKEKGDIPEGYSVSREKKERFSLILESASTNQTSMYLCASKDGEFTDTQYFGPGTRLTVL.

The table lists this clone with a count of one. CDR3 protein: CASSLDSAYGYTF. CDR3 nucleotide sequence: TGTGCCAGCAGTTTAGACAGCGCCTATGGCTACACCTTC. The rearrangement uses TRBV28 and TRBJ1-2, with D perhaps TRBD1 (5 bases). The germline V gene has CDR1 MDHEN and CDR2 SYDVKM. This CDR3 spans 13 amino acids. Trimming shortened V by 2 bases and J by 4 bases, and 8 bases separated the two germline ends.

The chain has TRBV19 and TRBJ1-4, with no clear D. The V gene's germline CDR1 is LNHDA and CDR2 SQIVND (reference sequence). The CDR3 consists of 15 residues. The V end was cut by 1 base, the J end by 3 bases, with 9 bases between. The CDR3 spells CASSIGLAANEKLFF. Here the CDR3 DNA reads TGTGCCAGTAGTATAGGACTCGCAGCTAATGAAAAACTGTTTTTT. Drawing the rest from reference TRBV19 and TRBJ1-4, the complete variable domain is DGGITQSPKYLFRKEGQNVTLSCEQNLNHDAMYWYRQDPGQGLRLIYYSQIVNDFQKGDIAEGYSVSREKKESFPLTVTSAQKNPTAFYLCASSIGLAANEKLFFGSGTQLSVL.

The chain recombines TRBV19 with TRBJ2-4; 11 bases match TRBD1. The CDR3 is 16 amino acids. Trimming took 5 bases from V and 6 from J; bases not matched to a gene: 9. Germline assignment: CDR1 LNHDA and CDR2 SQIVND (reference sequence). The CDR3 protein is CASSAPGQGVGNIQYF. CDR3 nucleotide sequence: TGTGCCAGTAGTGCCCCGGGACAGGGGGTGGGAAACATTCAGTACTTC.

The chain links TRBV15 to TRBJ1-5; the D gene is possibly TRBD1 (5 bases). CDR1 is LNHNV, CDR2 YYDKDF, per germline (reference sequence). V lost 0 bases and J 4 bases, leaving 10 bases between the germline ends. This CDR3 is built from 15 residues. This CDR3 is CATSRDLGGNQPQHF. The DNA of the CDR3 is TGTGCCACCAGCAGAGATCTTGGGGGGAATCAGCCCCAGCATTTT.

The V call is TRBV13, the J call TRBJ1-2; D possibly corresponds to TRBD1 (5 bases). Germline lookup yields CDR1 PRHDT and CDR2 FYEKMQ (reference sequence). V was trimmed by 4 bases and J by 7 bases, leaving 10 bases between them. The CDR3 is made up of 12 amino acids. The CDR3 region is CASSSNGGGYTF. As DNA, the CDR3 is TGTGCCAGCAGCTCGAACGGGGGTGGCTACACCTTC.

The chain couples TRBV6-5 to TRBJ2-1; a possible D gene is TRBD2 (5 bases). This CDR3 has 14 amino acids. Deletions cut 5 bases from V and 0 bases from J, with 8 bases between. Germline V gene data show CDR1 as MNHEY and CDR2 as SVGAGI. The CDR3 protein is CASSHGGSYNEQFF. CDR3 bases: TGTGCCAGCAGTCACGGAGGCTCCTACAATGAGCAGTTCTTC.

This clone has a handful of counts. This sequence joins TRBV4-3 and TRBJ2-1, with TRBD1 matching over 8 bases. The trim removed 2 bases at V and 0 bases at J, leaving 3 bases unmatched. CDR1 is LGHNA, CDR2 YSLEER, per germline. The CDR3 covers 16 residues. As DNA, the CDR3 is TGCGCCAGCAGCCAACTTGACAGGGGCTCCTACAATGAGCAGTTCTTC. Its protein product is CASSQLDRGSYNEQFF.

The chain employs TRBV5-5 and TRBJ2-7; 9 nucleotides match TRBD1. CDR3 length equals 14 residues. V shed 3 bases, J shed 1 base, and the junction held 2 bases outside the gene matches. Per germline, CDR1 SGHKS and CDR2 YYEKEE (reference sequence). As DNA, the CDR3 is TGTGCCAGCAGCTGGACAGGGGTTTCCTACGAGCAGTACTTC. It encodes CASSWTGVSYEQYF.

The chain recombines TRBV5-8 with TRBJ2-5; D is perhaps TRBD1 or TRBD2 (5 bases each). Trimming pared 5 bases from V and 5 bases from J, leaving 19 bases between. CDR1 and CDR2 from the germline V gene are SGHTS and YDEGEE. This CDR3 contains 15 residues. CDR3 in DNA: TGTGCCAGCAGACAGAGGGACGAGGTCCTGGAGACCCAGTACTTC. Translation gives CASRQRDEVLETQYF.

The chain has TRBV6-9 and TRBJ1-1; tentative D call: TRBD1 (5 bases). The CDR3 is 13 amino acids. Trimming removed 6 bases at V and 3 bases at J, with 11 bases between. The germline V gene has CDR1 MNHGY and CDR2 SVAAGI. The CDR3 bases are TGTGCCAGCAGGGGGGGACTCGACACTGAAGCTTTCTTT. It codes for CASRGGLDTEAFF.

V and J are TRBV11-1 and TRBJ2-7; 7 nucleotides align to TRBD2. Germline-derived CDR1 and CDR2 are SGHAT and FQDESV (reference sequence). The J segment lost 3 bases and the V segment lost 1 base, leaving 6 bases of the junction unmatched. This CDR3 is built from 15 residues. The DNA for the CDR3 is TGTGCCAGCAGCTTAGGGTTTGGGACTAACTACGAGCAGTACTTC. It encodes CASSLGFGTNYEQYF.

This clone appeared a single time. The rearrangement uses TRBV10-2 and TRBJ2-1; 8 bases agree with TRBD2. Germline CDR1 and CDR2: WSHSY and SAAADI. The CDR3 is 16 residues long. The V gene end was trimmed by 3 bases and the J gene end by 7 bases; junction bases not matched to a gene: 11. The CDR3 loop is CASSELYSGSRNEQFF. In DNA form, the CDR3 reads TGCGCCAGCAGTGAACTTTACAGCGGGAGTAGGAATGAGCAGTTCTTC.

The chain recombines TRBV29-1 with TRBJ2-5, with 7 bases that match TRBD1. CDR3 length: 14 residues. V dropped 7 bases and J dropped 2; count of bases not matched to a gene: 10. The germline V gene has CDR1 SQVTM and CDR2 ANQGSEA. CDR3 nucleotides: TGCAGCGCGATTCAGGGGGTCGGACAAGAGACCCAGTACTTC. Its protein product is CSAIQGVGQETQYF.

This chain connects TRBV5-4 to TRBJ2-3, with D possibly matching TRBD2 (6 bases). The V gene lost 6 bases and the J gene lost 1 base, with 15 bases spanning the gap. There are 15 residues in the CDR3. Germline V CDR1 and CDR2: SGHNT, YYREEE (reference sequence). CDR3 protein: CASIPLGGGTDTQYF. The CDR3 DNA reads TGTGCCAGCATCCCCTTGGGGGGAGGCACAGATACGCAGTATTTT.